Shown below are 6 T cell receptor beta chains from a single sample sequenced in a study of cytomegalovirus exposure and HLA in healthy donors. Primers: 60 Vbeta forward and 13 Jbeta reverse. The protocol was immunoSEQ multiplex PCR, while the TCRdb copy is restricted to in-frame clones and leaves out a portion. The sample has roughly 150,000 clones, 75% to 90% seen once; the top ten hold 1.2%. The sequencing input was PBMCs. These TCRs come from a female donor in good health and CMV-seronegative.

The chain has TRBV10-3 and TRBJ1-4; TRBD1 agrees at 9 bases. J lost 8 bases, V lost 5 bases, and 6 bases had no gene match. Germline loops: CDR1 ENHRY, CDR2 SYGVKD. The CDR3 sequence is 14 residues long. The CDR3 DNA follows: TGTGCCATCAGTTCCGGGACAGGGTGGGAAAAACTGTTTTTT. Translated, it gives CAISSGTGWEKLFF.

This clone was found once. This rearrangement joins TRBV25-1 to TRBJ2-5; D is uncertain. The CDR3 runs to 14 residues. The germline V gene encodes CDR1 MGHDK and CDR2 SYGVNS. V was pared by 1 base and J by 2 bases, with 8 bases between. In DNA, the CDR3 is TGTGCCAGCAGTGAATCTGGCAAACAAGAGACCCAGTACTTC. Translation gives CASSESGKQETQYF.

This clone has a handful of counts. J is TRBJ2-7 and V is TRBV29-1, with 7 bases fitting TRBD1. Looked up from germline, CDR1 is SQVTM and CDR2 is ANQGSEA. V shed 3 bases and J 0 bases; nucleotides not matched to a gene: 5. The CDR3 has 14 residues. The CDR3 DNA reads as TGCAGCGTTGACGGGACAGCCGGCTCCTACGAGCAGTACTTC. Protein sequence: CSVDGTAGSYEQYF.

In this sample, this clone turned up a few times. CDR3 region: CASSSGAYYGYTF. The CDR3 DNA is TGTGCCAGCAGTTCAGGGGCCTACTATGGCTACACCTTC. V and J are TRBV28 and TRBJ1-2; a weak D match, TRBD1 (6 bases). V was cut by 4 bases and J by 3 bases, with 9 bases left in between. Per the germline V gene, CDR1 is MDHEN and CDR2 is SYDVKM. CDR3 length: 13 residues.

This clone was recorded once. The J gene is TRBJ2-7, the V gene TRBV13; D uncertain. This CDR3 spans 12 amino acids. Deletions cut 1 base from V and 4 bases from J, with 5 bases between. Per the germline V gene, CDR1 is PRHDT and CDR2 is FYEKMQ (reference sequence). CDR3 sequence (DNA): TGTGCCAGCAGCTTAGTCAGTTACGAGCAGTACTTC. Residues: CASSLVSYEQYF.

V is TRBV19 and J is TRBJ2-5; no clear D. The CDR3 loop spans 13 amino acids. Per the germline V gene, CDR1 is LNHDA and CDR2 is SQIVND (reference sequence). Trimming shortened V by 3 bases and J by 2 bases, and 7 bases separated the two germline ends. The CDR3 region has the DNA TGTGCCAGTAGTATGAACAGACAAGAGACCCAGTACTTC. The encoded protein is CASSMNRQETQYF.